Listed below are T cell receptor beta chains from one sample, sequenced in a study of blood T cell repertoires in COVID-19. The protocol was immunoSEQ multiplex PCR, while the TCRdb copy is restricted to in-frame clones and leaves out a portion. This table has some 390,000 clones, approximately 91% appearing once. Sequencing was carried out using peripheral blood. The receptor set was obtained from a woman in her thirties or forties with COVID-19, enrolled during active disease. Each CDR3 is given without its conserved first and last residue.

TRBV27	ASSPLIPRDRSPLH
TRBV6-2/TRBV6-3	ASSSRGRVNQPQH
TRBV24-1	ATSARGSEQY
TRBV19	ASSGGLREAF
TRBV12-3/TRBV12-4	ASRFRQGRLF
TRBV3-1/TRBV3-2	ASSEVLRADTQY
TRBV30	AWSVGDEKLF
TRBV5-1	ASSLEAGTGEDIQY
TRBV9	ASSVDRTQETQY
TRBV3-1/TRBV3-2	ASSESRSISYEQY
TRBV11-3	ASSLEGGDTEAF
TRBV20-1	SALTGVEAF
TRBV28	ASSLRWDTEAF
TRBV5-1	ASSSNRENTGELF
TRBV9	ASAQGAHNEQF
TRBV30	AWSSSSYEQY
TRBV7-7	ASSPGQGSYNEQF
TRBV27	ASTTQRGLAGDHGGADTQY
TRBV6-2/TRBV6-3	ASSYVGANQPQH
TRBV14	ASGGQGPNQPQH
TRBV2	ASSDQGGNQPQH
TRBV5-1	ASSLSPPTGYTSYEQY
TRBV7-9	ASSQEKTTGFH
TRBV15	ATSRRQGRTGELF
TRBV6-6	ASSPPGVNYEQY
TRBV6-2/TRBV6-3	ASSYSGHYNYGYT
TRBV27	ASSFHGQRNTEAF
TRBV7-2	ASSLPGQGLYTQY
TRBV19	ASSIYGNQPQH
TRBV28	ASSATPGGTDTQY
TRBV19	ASSMNRGTDTQY
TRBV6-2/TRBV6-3	ASSYGGSALYGYT
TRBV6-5	ASSYGKRLNTEAF
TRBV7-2	ASSFRGTGNHSPLH
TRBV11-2	ASSSISTGTSYEQY
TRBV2	ASRPPGGQPQH
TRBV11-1	ASSFKLAVETQY
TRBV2	ASSLQGANTEAF
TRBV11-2	ASSLEGHSGNTIY
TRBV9	ASSVGGGYSNQPQH
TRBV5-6	ASSAAPGQSFPEAF
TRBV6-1	ASSEMTGQEGEAF
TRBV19	ASRDRGRDEQF
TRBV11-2	ASSLSLRERRNEQY
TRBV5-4	ASRPNRGGETQY
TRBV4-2	ASSHAPPPGTGNSPLH
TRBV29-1	SVSGTGNSYEQY
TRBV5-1	ASSLATHSGYNEQF
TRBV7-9	ASSLSGGQETQY
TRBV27	ASSRRQGEHQPQH
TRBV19	ASWGVNPDRPRRLNTEAF